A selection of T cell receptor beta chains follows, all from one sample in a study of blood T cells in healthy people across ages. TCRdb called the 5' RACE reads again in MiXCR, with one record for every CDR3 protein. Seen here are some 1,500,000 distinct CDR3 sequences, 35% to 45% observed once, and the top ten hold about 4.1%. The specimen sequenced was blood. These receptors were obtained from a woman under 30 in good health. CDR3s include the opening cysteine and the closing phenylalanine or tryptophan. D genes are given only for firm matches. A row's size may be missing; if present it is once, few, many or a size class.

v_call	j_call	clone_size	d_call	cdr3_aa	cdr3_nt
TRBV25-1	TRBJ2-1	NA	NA	CASSDAAVHKQFF	TGTGCCAGCAGTGACGCGGCAGTTCATAAGCAGTTCTTC
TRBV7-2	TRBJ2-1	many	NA	CASSLLSEQFF	TGTGCCAGCAGTTTATTAAGTGAGCAGTTCTTC
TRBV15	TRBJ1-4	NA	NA	CATSARGRHEKLFF	TGTGCCACCAGCGCCCGTGGGAGACATGAAAAACTGTTTTTT
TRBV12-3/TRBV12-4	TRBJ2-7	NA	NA	CASSPLLGSEQYF	TGTGCCAGCAGCCCATTGCTGGGAAGCGAGCAGTACTTC
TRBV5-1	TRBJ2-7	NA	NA	CASSLKVGSEAYEQYF	TGCGCCAGCAGCTTAAAGGTCGGGTCAGAGGCCTACGAGCAGTACTTC
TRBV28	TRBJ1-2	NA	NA	CASSLGWGPNYGYTF	TGTGCCAGCAGTTTGGGATGGGGCCCGAACTATGGCTACACCTTC
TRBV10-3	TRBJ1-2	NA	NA	CAISTQGVGYGYTF	TGTGCCATCAGTACCCAGGGAGTAGGCTATGGCTACACCTTC
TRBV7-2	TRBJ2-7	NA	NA	CASSLANYNEQYF	TGTGCCAGCAGCTTAGCTAACTACAATGAGCAGTACTTC
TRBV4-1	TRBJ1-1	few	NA	CASSQGGAWNTEAFF	TGCGCCAGCAGCCAAGGGGGCGCTTGGAACACTGAAGCTTTCTTT
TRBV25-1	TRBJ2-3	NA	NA	CASSGGIQGTDTQYF	TGTGCCAGCAGTGGGGGGATACAGGGAACAGATACGCAGTATTTT
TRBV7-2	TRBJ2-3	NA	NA	CASSLVDGGTDTQYF	TGTGCCAGCAGCTTAGTTGACGGGGGCACAGATACGCAGTATTTT
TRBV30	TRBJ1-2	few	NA	CASNVGEPGYTF	TGTGCCTCCAATGTTGGGGAGCCCGGCTACACCTTC
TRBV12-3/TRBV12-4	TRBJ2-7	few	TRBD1	CASRGQGEGYEQYF	TGTGCCAGCAGAGGACAGGGAGAAGGATACGAGCAGTACTTC
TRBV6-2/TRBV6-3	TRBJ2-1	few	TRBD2	CASRTSGGGSYNEQFF	TGTGCCAGCCGGACCTCGGGCGGGGGCTCCTACAATGAGCAGTTCTTC
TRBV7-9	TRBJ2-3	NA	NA	CASTFWRGDTQYF	TGTGCCAGCACCTTCTGGCGGGGCGATACGCAGTATTTT
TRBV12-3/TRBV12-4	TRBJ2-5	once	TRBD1	CASSPRDRYQETQYF	TGTGCCAGCAGTCCCCGGGACAGATACCAAGAGACCCAGTACTTC
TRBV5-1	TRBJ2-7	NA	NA	CASSKGHPQSYEQYF	TGCGCCAGCAGTAAGGGACATCCCCAGTCCTACGAGCAGTACTTC
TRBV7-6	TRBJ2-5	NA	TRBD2	CASSPTSGRAFYEQYF	TGTGCCAGCAGTCCAACTAGCGGGAGGGCCTTTTATGAGCAGTACTTC
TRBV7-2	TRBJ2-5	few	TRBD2	CASTGTTRETQYF	TGTGCCAGCACCGGGACTACAAGAGAGACCCAGTACTTC
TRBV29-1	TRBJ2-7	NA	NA	CSVRVTTVDAQQYF	TGCAGCGTTCGAGTGACGACAGTGGACGCCCAGCAGTACTTC
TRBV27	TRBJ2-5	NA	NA	CASSLSRGGKTQYF	TGTGCCAGCAGTTTATCGAGGGGGGGTAAGACCCAGTACTTC
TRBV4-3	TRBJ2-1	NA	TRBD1	CASSQDGTGPDEQFF	TGCGCCAGCAGCCAAGATGGGACAGGCCCTGATGAGCAGTTCTTC
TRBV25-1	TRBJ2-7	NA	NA	CASSEGRPPYEQYF	TGTGCCAGCAGTGAAGGTAGGCCGCCCTACGAGCAGTACTTC
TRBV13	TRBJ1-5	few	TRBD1	CASNRGRSNQPQHF	TGTGCCAGCAACAGGGGTCGGAGCAATCAGCCCCAGCATTTT
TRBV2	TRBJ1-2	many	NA	CASSEGFGYTF	TGTGCCAGCAGTGAAGGGTTTGGCTACACCTTC
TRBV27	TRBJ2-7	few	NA	CASSLSIGDEQYF	TGTGCCAGCAGTTTATCGATCGGGGACGAGCAGTACTTC
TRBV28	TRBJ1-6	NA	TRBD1	CASSFQGAGSYNSPLHF	TGTGCCAGCAGTTTCCAGGGGGCAGGCTCCTATAATTCACCCCTCCACTTT
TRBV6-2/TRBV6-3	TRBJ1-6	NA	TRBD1	CASSLSLDRGHYNSPLHF	TGTGCCAGCAGTTTATCCTTGGACAGGGGGCACTATAATTCACCCCTCCACTTT
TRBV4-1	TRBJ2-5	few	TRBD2	CASSQRPLAGVQETQYF	TGCGCCAGCAGCCAAAGACCCCTAGCGGGGGTTCAAGAGACCCAGTACTTC
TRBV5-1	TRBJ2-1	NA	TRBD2	CASTNPPGLAGGLYNGQFF	TGCGCCAGCACCAACCCTCCGGGACTAGCGGGGGGGCTTTACAATGGGCAGTTCTTC